Listed below are T cell receptor beta chains from one sample, sequenced in a study of blood T cell repertoires in COVID-19. The protocol was immunoSEQ multiplex PCR, while the TCRdb copy is restricted to in-frame clones and leaves out a portion. Among 250,000 to 300,000 clones listed, about four fifths were seen once. Source material: PBMCs or T cells enriched from blood (not recorded which). The source of these receptors is a man between 35 and 55 years old who had been exposed to COVID-19. CDR3s include the opening cysteine and the closing phenylalanine or tryptophan. Each record gives: D gene, clone size, V gene, J gene, CDR3 DNA, CDR3 protein. A D gene is named only where the DNA matches it firmly. Not every row has a clone size; where given, it reads once, few, many or a size class.

TRBD1	many	TRBV6-4	TRBJ1-2	TGTGCCAGCAGTCCAGGGGGCTCCTATGGCTACACCTTC	CASSPGGSYGYTF
TRBD2	-	TRBV10-3	TRBJ2-3	TGTGCCATCAGTGAGTCGGGAGGGTTAGATACGCAGTATTTT	CAISESGGLDTQYF
-	-	TRBV7-9	TRBJ2-7	TGTGCCAGCAGCTTAGAACAGGGCAACTACGAGCAGTACTTC	CASSLEQGNYEQYF
-	-	TRBV6-5	TRBJ1-6	TGTGCTATAAAAAAAAAGCCAGGGGCCGGTTCACCCCTCCACTTT	CAIKKKPGAGSPLHF
TRBD2	-	TRBV5-4	TRBJ2-2	TGTGCCAGCAGCCTAGCGGGAGTCGGGGAGCTGTTTTTT	CASSLAGVGELFF
TRBD2	-	TRBV11-3	TRBJ2-1	TGTGCCAGCAGCCGGACTAGCGGGAGTTTTAGCGATGAGCAGTTCTTC	CASSRTSGSFSDEQFF
-	-	TRBV4-1	TRBJ2-1	TGCGCCAGCAGCCAAGGAACGGGAGAGTACAATGAGCAGTTCTTC	CASSQGTGEYNEQFF
TRBD2	-	TRBV19	TRBJ2-3	TGTGCCAGTAGTATCGTGTCTAGCGGGAGGGGTAAGGGGCAGTATTTT	CASSIVSSGRGKGQYF
-	once	TRBV6-1	TRBJ1-5	TGTGCCAGCAATGAGCTGGCCGGGAGTCTCAATCAGCCCCAGCATTTT	CASNELAGSLNQPQHF
TRBD1	-	TRBV7-3	TRBJ2-7	TGTGCCAGCAGCTTAACCGGGACAGGGGATTACGAGCAGTACTTC	CASSLTGTGDYEQYF
-	-	TRBV18	TRBJ2-7	TGTGCCAGCTCACCACGGAGCCCCTACGAGCAGTACTTC	CASSPRSPYEQYF
TRBD2	-	TRBV6-6	TRBJ2-3	TGTGCCAGCAGTCGAAGCGGGATGGTCAGAGATACGCAGTATTTT	CASSRSGMVRDTQYF
-	-	TRBV7-9	TRBJ1-1	TGTGCCAGCAGCTCCCAAGGGGCAACTGAAGCTTTCTTT	CASSSQGATEAFF
TRBD2	once	TRBV7-8	TRBJ2-2	TGTGCCAGCAGCCCCCGTGGGGGGGGGACCGGGGAGCTGTTTTTT	CASSPRGGGTGELFF
TRBD2	-	TRBV3-1/TRBV3-2	TRBJ2-1	TGTGCCAGCAGCCAACAGGTTCGTCTAGCGGGACGAGACAATGAGCAGTTCTTC	CASSQQVRLAGRDNEQFF
-	-	TRBV24-1	TRBJ2-1	TGTGCCACCAGTGGGCTTCCGGGGTTGAATGAGCAGTTCTTC	CATSGLPGLNEQFF
-	once	TRBV5-1	TRBJ1-2	TGCGCCAGCAGCTTCTCCACCGACGCGGATGGCTACACCTTC	CASSFSTDADGYTF
-	many	TRBV5-1	TRBJ1-5	TGCGCCAGCAGCTTGCGGTCGGGGTATAATCAGCCCCAGCATTTT	CASSLRSGYNQPQHF
-	-	TRBV6-6	TRBJ1-5	TGTGCCAGCAGTCCCCTCTCGACAGGCGGAGGCAATCAGCCCCAGCATTTT	CASSPLSTGGGNQPQHF
-	few	TRBV30	TRBJ1-5	TGTGCCTGGAGTGTAAGCGGGAACACCAATCAGCCCCAGCATTTT	CAWSVSGNTNQPQHF
-	-	TRBV5-4	TRBJ1-1	TGTGCCAGCAGCTTGGCCGAAGCGAGCACTGAAGCTTTCTTT	CASSLAEASTEAFF
TRBD2	-	TRBV4-2	TRBJ2-1	TGTGCCAGCAGCCAAGAAACCGCCGGGACTAGCGTATATGAGCAGTTCTTC	CASSQETAGTSVYEQFF
TRBD2	-	TRBV5-4	TRBJ2-6	TGTGCCAGCAGCCTCGGGGGGTCTGGGGCCAACGTCCTGACTTTC	CASSLGGSGANVLTF
-	-	TRBV28	TRBJ1-2	TGTGCCAGCAGTTTATCGAACAGGGTGTCTAGCTACACCTTC	CASSLSNRVSSYTF
TRBD1	-	TRBV6-5	TRBJ1-1	TGTGCCAGCAACACAGGGGACCTGAACACTGAAGCTTTCTTT	CASNTGDLNTEAFF
-	-	TRBV5-1	TRBJ2-3	TGCGCCAGCAGCTTGTCACCCCGACAGTACGGAGATACGCAGTATTTT	CASSLSPRQYGDTQYF
-	-	TRBV5-1	TRBJ2-5	TGCGCCAGCAGCATAACTTCAGGGGTCGGGGAGACCCAGTACTTC	CASSITSGVGETQYF
-	once	TRBV5-4	TRBJ1-4	TGTGCCAGCAGCTTGGGACTCAGGGACTCGACTAATGAAAAACTGTTTTTT	CASSLGLRDSTNEKLFF
-	once	TRBV29-1	TRBJ2-5	TGCAGCGTTGTAGCGATGTACCAAGAGACCCAGTACTTC	CSVVAMYQETQYF
TRBD1	-	TRBV24-1	TRBJ1-4	TGTGCCACCAGTGATTCGGACAGGTTTAATGAAAAACTGTTTTTT	CATSDSDRFNEKLFF
-	-	TRBV30	TRBJ2-1	TGTGCCTGGAGTGTAACAGAGGGCAATGAGCAGTTCTTC	CAWSVTEGNEQFF
TRBD2	-	TRBV7-3	TRBJ2-7	TGTGCCAGCAGCTTAACCGTGACTAGCGGCAAATACGAGCAGTACTTC	CASSLTVTSGKYEQYF
TRBD1	-	TRBV18	TRBJ1-3	TGTGCCAGCTCACAGACCGGGACAGGGGGCTTATCCTCTGGAAACACCATATATTTT	CASSQTGTGGLSSGNTIYF
-	once	TRBV27	TRBJ1-2	TGTGCCAGCAGTTTGGGGCGGGGGAACTATGGCTACACCTTC	CASSLGRGNYGYTF
-	once	TRBV19	TRBJ2-1	TGTGCCAGTAGTTCCAGGCCCCCGCAGGTTGGGCAGAGCCTTGAGCAGTTCTTC	CASSSRPPQVGQSLEQFF
-	-	TRBV5-4	TRBJ1-1	TGTGCCAGCAGCTTGACTCCGGACACTGAAGCTTTCTTT	CASSLTPDTEAFF
-	once	TRBV25-1	TRBJ1-2	TGTGCCAGCAGTGACGAAGGGGCCCGTGGCTACACCTTC	CASSDEGARGYTF
TRBD1	-	TRBV6-2/TRBV6-3	TRBJ1-4	TGTGCCAGCAGTTACGTTGGACAGGTGGCAACTAATGAAAAACTGTTTTTT	CASSYVGQVATNEKLFF
-	-	TRBV14	TRBJ2-5	TGTGCCAGCAGTCATCGGGTCCTCCCGAAGACCCAGTACTTC	CASSHRVLPKTQYF
-	few	TRBV5-1	TRBJ2-7	TGCGCCAGCAGCGGTCGGGGTATCTACGAGCAGTACTTC	CASSGRGIYEQYF
-	-	TRBV28	TRBJ1-2	TGTGCCAGCAGTTTCTCCAGGAACTATGGCTACACCTTC	CASSFSRNYGYTF
TRBD1	-	TRBV6-5	TRBJ2-5	TGTGCCAGCAGTTACCAGGGGGCTGGAGAGACCCAGTACTTC	CASSYQGAGETQYF
-	-	TRBV7-8	TRBJ1-3	TGTGCCAGCAGCTTCGGTTCAGGGGTTGGAAACACCATATATTTT	CASSFGSGVGNTIYF
TRBD2	-	TRBV29-1	TRBJ2-5	TGCAGCGTTACGGGACCGGGACTAGCGATAGAGACCCAGTACTTC	CSVTGPGLAIETQYF
-	-	TRBV10-1	TRBJ2-3	TGCGCCAGCAGTGATGTGGGGAGTGCGGATACGCAGTATTTT	CASSDVGSADTQYF
-	once	TRBV18	TRBJ1-1	TGTGCCAGCTCACCTAGGACAGCTTCTGAAGCTTTCTTT	CASSPRTASEAFF
-	-	TRBV5-1	TRBJ1-5	TGCGCCAGCAGCTTGGGCACAACAGAGGGCCAGCCCCAGCATTTT	CASSLGTTEGQPQHF
-	-	TRBV18	TRBJ1-4	TGTGCCAGCTCAAGGGGCTTGACTAATGAAAAACTGTTTTTT	CASSRGLTNEKLFF
TRBD1	-	TRBV24-1	TRBJ2-7	TGTGCCACCAGTGACCCCCCCGGGACAGGGTTGCACGAGCAGTACTTC	CATSDPPGTGLHEQYF
TRBD2	-	TRBV30	TRBJ2-3	TGTGCCTCTAAAAGCGGGAGTCGAGATACGCAGTATTTT	CASKSGSRDTQYF
-	-	TRBV30	TRBJ2-1	TGTGCCTGGACCCTAAGGGGGCGGGGAGGAATCAATGAGCAGTTCTTC	CAWTLRGRGGINEQFF
-	-	TRBV2	TRBJ1-6	TGTGCCAGCAGTGGAGACAGCTCCTATAATTCACCCCTCCACTTT	CASSGDSSYNSPLHF
TRBD1	-	TRBV5-5	TRBJ2-1	TGTGCCAGCAGCCACCCGGCCGGGACAGGGAGAAATGAGCAGTTCTTC	CASSHPAGTGRNEQFF
TRBD1	-	TRBV4-2	TRBJ1-6	TGTGCCAGCAGCCAAGGACAGGGAAATTCACCCCTCCACTTT	CASSQGQGNSPLHF
TRBD1	-	TRBV4-1	TRBJ1-1	TGCGCCAGCAGCCAAGGGCAGGGGGCGATTAACACTGAAGCTTTCTTT	CASSQGQGAINTEAFF
-	-	TRBV14	TRBJ1-4	TGTGCCAGCAGCCCCGGGATGATCAGCGGAAAACTGTTTTTT	CASSPGMISGKLFF
TRBD1	-	TRBV28	TRBJ1-2	TGTGCCAGCAGTCTGACAGGGTACGGCTATGGCTACACCTTC	CASSLTGYGYGYTF
-	-	TRBV7-3	TRBJ2-7	TGTGCCAGCAGCTTATCAGGACTACCCTCCTACGAGCAGTACTTC	CASSLSGLPSYEQYF
-	-	TRBV10-3	TRBJ1-6	TGTGCCATCAGTGAGGTCGGATTGGCCGGGGCCCTCCACTTT	CAISEVGLAGALHF